This T cell receptor beta chain was recovered during a study of cytomegalovirus exposure and HLA in healthy donors. Overall study findings and caveats: In a later analysis, several top co-occurrence clusters appeared linked to parvovirus B19, influenza, CMV and Epstein-Barr virus.

This clone was counted once. Its antigen is unknown. PCR employed 60 Vbeta and 13 Jbeta primers. The data were produced by immunoSEQ multiplex PCR, yet TCRdb's version contains in-frame clones alone and is incomplete. Among 100,000 to 150,000 clones listed, over 70% were seen once. The germline V gene has CDR1 SGHTA and CDR2 FQGNSA. The V end was cut by 5 bases, the J end by 8 bases, with 15 bases between. This CDR3 has 13 amino acids. The receptor was isolated from a woman between 50 and 59 years old in good health and CMV-seropositive. V is TRBV7-2 and J is TRBJ1-2; the D is unclear. The sample was PBMCs. CDR3 in amino acids: CASSPNGGRGYTF. In DNA form, the CDR3 reads TGTGCCAGCAGCCCGAACGGCGGGAGAGGCTACACCTTC.